What follows are 21 T cell receptor beta chains derived from one specimen sequenced in a study of CD8 T cells in Susac syndrome. Random hexamers primed reverse transcription of about 0.5 to 1 ug RNA. Using its own MiXCR run on the immunoSEQ multiplex PCR reads, TCRdb lists one record per CDR3 protein. The sample consists of under 85,000 distinct CDR3 sequences, 90% to 95% of them appearing once. Sequenced sample: CD8+ T cells from PBMCs. The receptors here all came from a human donor with Susac syndrome.

The CDR3 DNA reads as TGTGCCAGCAGTTTAGGACAGGGGAAAGAGACCCAGTACTTC. Protein sequence: CASSLGQGKETQYF. This chain joins TRBV28 and TRBJ2-5, with TRBD1 matching 9 bases. This CDR3 is built from 14 residues. Unmatched junction bases numbered 1, after V lost 2 bases and J lost 3 bases. The V gene's germline CDR1 is MDHEN and CDR2 SYDVKM.

The gene calls are TRBV30 and TRBJ2-7; perhaps TRBD1 as D (6 bases). The CDR3 totals 13 residues. Trimming shortened V by 6 bases and J by 5 bases, and 17 bases separated the two germline ends. Per germline, CDR1 GTSNPN and CDR2 SVGIG (reference sequence). CDR3 residues: CACPRQDRDEQYF. CDR3 DNA: TGTGCCTGCCCTAGACAGGACCGGGACGAGCAGTACTTC.

The J gene is TRBJ1-5, the V gene TRBV5-1; TRBD1 aligns across 8 bases. V dropped 4 bases and J dropped 6; count of bases not matched to a gene: 6. The CDR3 has 14 amino acids. Germline assignment: CDR1 SGHRS and CDR2 YFSETQ. The CDR3: CASSPGQGLQPQHF. The CDR3 DNA follows: TGCGCCAGCAGCCCTGGACAGGGCCTTCAGCCCCAGCATTTT.

This rearrangement joins TRBV5-1 to TRBJ2-7; D perhaps matches TRBD1 (5 bases). This CDR3 is 12 amino acids long. Trimming shortened V by 0 bases and J by 6 bases, and 7 bases separated the two germline ends. CDR1 is SGHRS, CDR2 YFSETQ, per germline. CDR3 DNA: TGCGCCAGCAGCTTGGGGGGCTTCGAGCAGTACTTC. Translated: CASSLGGFEQYF.

This clonotype came up once. The CDR3 nucleotides are TGTGCCAGCAGCGTAACGACAGAACAAATTTATTGTGGCACCATATATTTT. It codes for CASSVTTEQIYCGTIYF. The rearrangement links TRBV9 to TRBJ1-3, with a tentative D call TRBD1 (5 bases). The germline V and J ends were trimmed by 1 base and 9 bases, with 23 bases remaining between them. The germline V gene encodes CDR1 SGDLS and CDR2 YYNGEE. This CDR3 region has 17 residues.

This sequence joins TRBV6-5 and TRBJ2-2; no reliable D call. Trimming took 2 bases from V and 7 from J, leaving 8 bases between them. The CDR3 runs to 13 residues. Germline CDR1 reads MNHEY; CDR2 reads SVGAGI. In DNA, the CDR3 is TGTGCCAGCAGTTACAGGGCCTACGGGGAGCTGTTTTTT. Its protein is CASSYRAYGELFF.

This clonotype occurred once. V gene TRBV3-1 combines with J gene TRBJ2-3, with a possible D match to TRBD1 (6 bases). This CDR3 region has 18 residues. Trimming took off 1 base at V and 5 bases at J, with 22 bases between the two ends. Germline assignment: CDR1 LGHDT and CDR2 YNNKEL (reference sequence). CDR3: CASSQVLGRGGFEDTQYF. DNA of the CDR3: TGTGCCAGCAGCCAAGTCCTAGGTCGTGGGGGCTTTGAAGATACGCAGTATTTT.

V is TRBV28 and J is TRBJ2-5; maybe TRBD2 (6 bases). The CDR3 totals 16 residues. The ends were cut back, 8 bases at V and 2 bases at J, with 21 bases in the middle. CDR1 is MDHEN and CDR2 is SYDVKM in the germline V gene. The CDR3 DNA reads TGTGCCAGCGAATGGGGAGGTGGGGGTTTTCAAGAGACCCAGTACTTC. It specifies CASEWGGGGFQETQYF.

This rearrangement joins TRBV29-1 to TRBJ2-1, with unresolved D. The CDR3 totals 14 residues. Germline assignment: CDR1 SQVTM and CDR2 ANQGSEA. Trimming took 1 base from V and 5 from J, leaving 12 bases between them. The CDR3 here is CSVEGTPSHNEQFF. The DNA of the CDR3 is TGCAGCGTTGAAGGGACCCCTTCCCACAATGAGCAGTTCTTC.

The J gene is TRBJ2-1, the V gene TRBV5-1, with 12 bases that match TRBD2. The length of the CDR3 is 17 residues. V lost 4 bases, J lost 8 bases, and 13 bases stayed unmatched. In germline, CDR1 is SGHRS, CDR2 YFSETQ. CDR3 amino acids: CASSPWTSGENEDEQFF. The CDR3 DNA reads as TGCGCCAGCAGCCCCTGGACTAGCGGGGAGAACGAGGATGAGCAGTTCTTC.

The chain carries TRBV7-9 and TRBJ1-2, with a tentative D call TRBD1 (5 bases). V lost 4 bases and J 2 bases, leaving 14 bases between the germline ends. The CDR3 totals 15 residues. Germline CDR1 SEHNR, CDR2 FQNEAQ (reference sequence). The CDR3 loop is CASSSGGAANYGYTF. Written as DNA, the CDR3 is TGTGCCAGCAGCTCCGGTGGGGCAGCCAACTATGGCTACACCTTC.

The chain combines TRBV30 with TRBJ1-1, with D uncertain. Per the germline V gene, CDR1 is GTSNPN and CDR2 is SVGIG (reference sequence). The CDR3 sequence is 12 residues long. V lost 0 bases, J lost 4 bases, and 6 bases lay in between. The CDR3 coding sequence is TGTGCCTGGAGTGTACTGGGCACTGAAGCTTTCTTT. This gives the protein CAWSVLGTEAFF.

This chain uses TRBV10-3 with TRBJ2-1; the match to TRBD2 covers 10 bases. With 0 bases clipped from V and 7 bases from J, the junction kept 6 bases outside the gene matches. The CDR3 contains 16 residues. The germline V gene encodes CDR1 ENHRY and CDR2 SYGVKD. CDR3 region: CAISESPSGRLNEQFF. For the CDR3, the DNA is TGTGCCATCAGTGAGTCACCTAGCGGGAGATTGAATGAGCAGTTCTTC.

This sequence joins TRBV30 and TRBJ1-1; D unresolved. Germline assignment: CDR1 GTSNPN and CDR2 SVGIG (reference sequence). The CDR3 covers 13 residues. Trimming removed 0 bases from V and 6 bases from J, with 11 bases in between. The CDR3 here is CAWSVGSLAEAFF. CDR3 nucleotide sequence: TGTGCCTGGAGTGTCGGTAGCCTCGCTGAAGCTTTCTTT.

The chain carries TRBV7-9 and TRBJ2-1; TRBD2 agrees at 8 bases. The germline V gene has CDR1 SEHNR and CDR2 FQNEAQ (reference sequence). The CDR3 is 13 residues long. The junction had 7 bases not matched to a gene; V was cut back by 8 bases and J by 7 bases. For the CDR3, the DNA is TGTGCCAGCGCCACGGGGGGGATGAATGAGCAGTTCTTC. Encoded protein: CASATGGMNEQFF. The full variable domain, its missing parts supplied by reference TRBV7-9 and TRBJ2-1, is DTGVSQNPRHKITKRGQNVTFRCDPISEHNRLYWYRQTLGQGPEFLTYFQNEAQLEKSRLLSDRFSAERPKGSFSTLEIQRTEQGDSAMYLCASATGGMNEQFFGPGTRLTVL.

The chain employs TRBV29-1 and TRBJ1-2; 7 positions agree with TRBD1. The J segment lost 4 bases and the V segment lost 6 bases, leaving 8 bases of the junction unmatched. Germline V CDR1 and CDR2: SQVTM, ANQGSEA. This CDR3 is 13 amino acids long. CDR3 in amino acids: CSVHRGEGYGYTF. CDR3 coding DNA: TGCAGCGTCCACAGGGGAGAAGGCTATGGCTACACCTTC.

The V and J genes are TRBV29-1 and TRBJ2-5, with D unresolved. Trimming pared 3 bases from V and 5 bases from J, leaving 7 bases between. Germline CDR1 and CDR2: SQVTM and ANQGSEA. This CDR3 is 11 amino acids long. CDR3 nucleotides: TGCAGCGTTGAGGTTGGCGAGACCCAGTACTTC. Translating it yields CSVEVGETQYF.

This clonotype occurred once. V usage is TRBV29-1 and J usage is TRBJ2-1; 10 bases line up with TRBD2. Germline values: CDR1 SQVTM, CDR2 ANQGSEA. With 7 bases clipped from V and 7 bases from J, the junction kept 7 bases outside the gene matches. The CDR3 sequence is 13 residues long. The CDR3 is CSALPGLANEQFF. CDR3 nucleotides: TGCAGCGCGTTACCGGGACTAGCGAATGAGCAGTTCTTC.

The chain recombines TRBV30 with TRBJ2-3; D gene uncertain. V dropped 0 bases and J dropped 4 bases, with 5 bases sitting between them. There are 12 residues in the CDR3. Looked up from germline, CDR1 is GTSNPN and CDR2 is SVGIG (reference sequence). CDR3 protein: CAWSVVADTQYF. In DNA form, the CDR3 reads TGTGCCTGGAGTGTTGTGGCAGATACGCAGTATTTT.

The chain combines TRBV15 with TRBJ2-1; 9 bases line up with TRBD1. J gave up 3 bases and V 6 bases, and 6 bases lay outside the gene matches. There are 15 residues in the CDR3. CDR1 and CDR2 (germline): LNHNV, YYDKDF (reference sequence). CDR3 sequence (DNA): TGTGCCACCAGTTCCGACAGGGGGGACTACAATGAGCAGTTCTTC. Protein product: CATSSDRGDYNEQFF. Together with reference TRBV15 and TRBJ2-1, the CDR3 gives the full variable domain: DAMVIQNPRYQVTQFGKPVTLSCSQTLNHNVMYWYQQKSSQAPKLLFHYYDKDFNNEADTPDNFQSRRPNTSFCFLDIRSPGLGDTAMYLCATSSDRGDYNEQFFGPGTRLTVL.

The chain couples TRBV15 to TRBJ2-7; 7 positions agree with TRBD1. Germline V CDR1 and CDR2: LNHNV, YYDKDF (reference sequence). The V gene end was trimmed by 0 bases and the J gene end by 7 bases; junction bases not matched to a gene: 12. This CDR3 spans 16 amino acids. DNA for the CDR3: TGTGCCACCAGCAGAGAAGAGGGGACAGAGAGTATAGAGCAGTACTTC. As protein: CATSREEGTESIEQYF.